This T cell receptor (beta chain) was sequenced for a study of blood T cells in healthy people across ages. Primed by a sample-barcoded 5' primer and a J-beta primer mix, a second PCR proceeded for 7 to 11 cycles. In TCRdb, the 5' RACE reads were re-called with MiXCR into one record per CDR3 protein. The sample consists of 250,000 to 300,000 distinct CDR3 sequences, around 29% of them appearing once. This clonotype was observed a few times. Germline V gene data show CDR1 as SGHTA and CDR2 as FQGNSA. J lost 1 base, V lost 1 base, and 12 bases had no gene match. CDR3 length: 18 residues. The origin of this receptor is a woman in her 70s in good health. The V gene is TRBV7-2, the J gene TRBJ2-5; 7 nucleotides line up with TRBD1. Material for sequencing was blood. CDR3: CASSLEGPAGGVQETQYF. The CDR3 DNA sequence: TGTGCCAGCAGCTTAGAAGGTCCTGCAGGGGGTGTCCAAGAGACCCAGTACTTC.